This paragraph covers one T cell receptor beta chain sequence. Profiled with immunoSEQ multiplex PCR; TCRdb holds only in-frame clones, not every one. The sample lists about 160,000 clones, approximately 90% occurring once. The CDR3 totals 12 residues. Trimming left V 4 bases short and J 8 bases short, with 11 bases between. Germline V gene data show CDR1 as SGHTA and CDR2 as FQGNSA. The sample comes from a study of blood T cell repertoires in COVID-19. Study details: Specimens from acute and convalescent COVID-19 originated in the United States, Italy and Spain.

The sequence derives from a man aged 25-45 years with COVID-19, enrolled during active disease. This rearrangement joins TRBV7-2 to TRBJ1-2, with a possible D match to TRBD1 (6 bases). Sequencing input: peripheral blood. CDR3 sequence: CASSSTRGGYTF. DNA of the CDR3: TGTGCCAGCAGCTCCACCAGGGGAGGCTACACCTTC.